This TCR beta chain was recovered during a study of blood T cell repertoires in COVID-19. The V gene lost 4 bases and the J gene lost 5 bases, with 9 bases spanning the gap. The CDR3 is made up of 14 amino acids. Germline lookup yields CDR1 SEHNR and CDR2 FQNEAQ (reference sequence). The method was immunoSEQ multiplex PCR; TCRdb's version includes in-frame clones alone and lacks a portion of them. The sample lists 300,000 to 400,000 clones, 70% to 90% occurring once. The clonotype originates from a woman aged 35 to 49 with acute COVID-19. This chain connects TRBV7-9 to TRBJ1-6, with D possibly being TRBD1 (6 bases). The sequencing input was PBMCs or T cells enriched from blood (not recorded which). The CDR3 nucleotides are TGTGCCAGCAGCTACGGACAGAATAATTCACCCCTCCACTTT. This encodes CASSYGQNNSPLHF.